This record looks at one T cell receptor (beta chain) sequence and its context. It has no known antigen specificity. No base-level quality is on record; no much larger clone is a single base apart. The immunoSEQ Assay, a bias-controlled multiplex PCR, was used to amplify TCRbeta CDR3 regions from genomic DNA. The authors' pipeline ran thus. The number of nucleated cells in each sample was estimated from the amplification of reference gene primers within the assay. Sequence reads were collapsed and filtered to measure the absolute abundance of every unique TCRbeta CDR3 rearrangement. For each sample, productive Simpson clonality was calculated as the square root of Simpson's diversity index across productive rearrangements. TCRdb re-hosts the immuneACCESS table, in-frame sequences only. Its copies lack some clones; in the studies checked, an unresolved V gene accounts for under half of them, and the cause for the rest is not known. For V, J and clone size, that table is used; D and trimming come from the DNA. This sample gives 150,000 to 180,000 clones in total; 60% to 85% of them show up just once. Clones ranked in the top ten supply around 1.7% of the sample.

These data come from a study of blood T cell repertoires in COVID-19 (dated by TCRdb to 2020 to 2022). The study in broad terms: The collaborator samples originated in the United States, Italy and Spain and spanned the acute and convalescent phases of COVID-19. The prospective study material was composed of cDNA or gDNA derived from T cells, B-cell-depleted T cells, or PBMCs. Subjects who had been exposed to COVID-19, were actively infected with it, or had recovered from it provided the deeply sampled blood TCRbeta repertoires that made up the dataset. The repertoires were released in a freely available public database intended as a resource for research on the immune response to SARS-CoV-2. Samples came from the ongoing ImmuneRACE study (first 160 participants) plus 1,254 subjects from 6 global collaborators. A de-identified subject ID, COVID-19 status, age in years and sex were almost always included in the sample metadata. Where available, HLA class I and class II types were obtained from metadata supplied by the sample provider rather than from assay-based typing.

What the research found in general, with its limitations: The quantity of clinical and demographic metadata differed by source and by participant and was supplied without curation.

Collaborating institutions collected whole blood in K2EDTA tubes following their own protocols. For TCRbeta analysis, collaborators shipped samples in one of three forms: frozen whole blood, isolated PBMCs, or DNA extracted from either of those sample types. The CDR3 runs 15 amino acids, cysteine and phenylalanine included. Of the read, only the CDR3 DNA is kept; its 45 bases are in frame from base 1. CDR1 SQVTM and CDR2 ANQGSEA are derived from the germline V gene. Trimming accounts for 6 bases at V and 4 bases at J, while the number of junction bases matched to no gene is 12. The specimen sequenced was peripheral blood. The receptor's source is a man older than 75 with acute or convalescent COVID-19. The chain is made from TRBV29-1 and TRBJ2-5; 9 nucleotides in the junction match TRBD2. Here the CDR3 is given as CSVRGGGAFGETQYF. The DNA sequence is TGCAGCGTCCGGGGCGGGGGGGCTTTCGGAGAGACCCAGTACTTC.